This entry lists 9 T cell receptor beta chains sequenced from one sample in a study of molecular identifiers for immune sequencing clone quantification. TCRdb called the PCR reads again in MiXCR, with one record for every CDR3 protein. The sample records under 600,000 distinct CDR3 sequences, about 20% being singletons. Specimen: naive CD8+ T cells from blood, with Jurkat cell RNA spiked in. Subset of the sample: FACS-sorted CD8+CD4-CCR7+CD45RA+ naive T cells. The receptors here all came from a human donor in good health. Some libraries in this study had Jurkat cell RNA spiked in.

To note about this clonotype: As the CDR3 is not closed by the conserved phenylalanine or tryptophan, this likely results from a read error. V gene TRBV27 combines with J gene TRBJ2-1, with a tentative D call TRBD2 (6 bases). CDR1 MNHEY and CDR2 SMNVEV come from the germline V gene (reference sequence). CDR3 length: 16 residues. V shed 3 bases and J shed 2 bases, with 14 bases lying between them. CDR3 nucleotides: TGTGCCAGCAGTTTCAGCGGACTACCTACCTACAATGAGCAGTTCCTC. This translates into CASSFSGLPTYNEQFL.

The chain links TRBV4-3 to TRBJ1-4; TRBD1 agrees at 8 bases. Germline V gene sequence: CDR1 LGHNA, CDR2 YSLEER. The CDR3 runs to 17 residues. Trimming took 0 bases from V and 8 from J; bases not matched to a gene: 11. CDR3 protein: CASSQDRRTGLSEKLFF. CDR3 DNA sequence: TGCGCCAGCAGCCAAGATCGACGGACAGGGCTATCGGAAAAACTGTTTTTT.

With regard to this clonotype: A junction boundary mismatches the germline segment, possibly from a read error. The rearrangement uses TRBV20-1 and TRBJ2-3; TRBD1 might be the D (5 bases). Germline V CDR1 and CDR2: DFQATT, SNEGSKA (reference sequence). This CDR3 contains 14 residues. CDR3 sequence (DNA): TGCGGTGCTAGTTGGCAGGGTAGCACAGATACGCAGTATTTT. It yields the protein CGASWQGSTDTQYF.

Comment on this clonotype: This may come from a read error, since a much larger clone is one base off. This CDR3 is CSASLFLDTNQPQHF. DNA for the CDR3: TGCAGTGCTAGCCTTTTCCTGGACACTAATCAGCCCCAGCATTTT. V gene TRBV20-1 combines with J gene TRBJ1-5; D may be TRBD1 (5 bases). The germline V and J ends were trimmed by 3 bases and 4 bases, with 16 bases remaining between them. Germline V gives CDR1 DFQATT, CDR2 SNEGSKA (reference sequence). The CDR3 is 15 residues long.

This clonotype was counted many times. The rearrangement uses TRBV4-3 and TRBJ1-1; D perhaps matches TRBD1 (5 bases). CDR1 is LGHNA, CDR2 YSLEER, per germline. The CDR3 runs to 13 residues. Between the trimmed V and J ends, which lost 1 base and 4 bases, there was a span of 7 bases. The CDR3 protein is CASSQVTGTEAFF. The CDR3 nucleotides read TGCGCCAGCAGCCAAGTAACAGGCACTGAAGCTTTCTTT.

Comments on this clonotype: Given a much more abundant clone one base away, this may be a read error. The chain employs TRBV6-8 and TRBJ1-1; tentatively, D is TRBD1 (6 bases). The CDR3 is 15 amino acids. V was pared by 5 bases and J by 6 bases, with 19 bases between. Germline lookup yields CDR1 MNHGY and CDR2 SAAAGT. Here the CDR3 reads CASSGQWSALAEAFF. Written as DNA, the CDR3 is TGTGCCAGCAGTGGACAGTGGAGCGCGCTCGCTGAAGCTTTCTTT.

As regards this clonotype: A read error is possible here, since a much larger clone lies one base away. The chain links TRBV29-1 to TRBJ1-1; perhaps TRBD1 as D (5 bases). The V and J ends lost 8 bases and 10 bases respectively, with 20 bases between them. The V gene's germline CDR1 is SQVTM and CDR2 ANQGSEA. This CDR3 region has 12 residues. The CDR3 spells CSRLTGELGAFF. The DNA of the CDR3 is TGCAGCAGACTTACAGGCGAACTAGGAGCTTTCTTT.

This clonotype was observed a few times. The genes are TRBV10-2 and TRBJ2-1; 10 bases are shared with TRBD2. The CDR3 has 15 amino acids. Germline trimming cut 3 bases from V and 6 bases from J; bases unmatched to any gene: 5. Per germline, CDR1 WSHSY and CDR2 SAAADI. For the CDR3, the DNA is TGCGCCAGCAGTGATGGCGCTAGCGGGGGCAATGAGCAGTTCTTC. It codes for CASSDGASGGNEQFF.

A word on this clonotype: This could be a read error, since a much larger clone is one nucleotide away. The chain combines TRBV4-1 with TRBJ2-1; TRBD1 agrees at 7 bases. This CDR3 contains 12 residues. CDR1 and CDR2 from the germline V gene are MGHRA and YSYEKL. CDR3 sequence: CARMTGNNGQFF. The CDR3 region has the DNA TGCGCCAGGATGACAGGGAACAATGGGCAGTTCTTC.